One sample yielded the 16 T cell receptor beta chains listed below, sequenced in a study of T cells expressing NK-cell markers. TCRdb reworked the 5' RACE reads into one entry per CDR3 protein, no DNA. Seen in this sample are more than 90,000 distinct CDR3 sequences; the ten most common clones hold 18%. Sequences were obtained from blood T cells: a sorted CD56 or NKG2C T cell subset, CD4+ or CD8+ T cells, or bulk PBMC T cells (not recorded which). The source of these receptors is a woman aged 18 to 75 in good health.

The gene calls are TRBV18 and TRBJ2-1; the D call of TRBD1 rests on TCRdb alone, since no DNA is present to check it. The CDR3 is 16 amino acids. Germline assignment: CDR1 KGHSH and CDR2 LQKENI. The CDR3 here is CASSLPGGGSYNEQFF.

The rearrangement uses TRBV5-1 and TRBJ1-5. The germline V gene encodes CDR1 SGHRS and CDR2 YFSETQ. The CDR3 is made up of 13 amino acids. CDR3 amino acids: CARWVDDNQPQHF.

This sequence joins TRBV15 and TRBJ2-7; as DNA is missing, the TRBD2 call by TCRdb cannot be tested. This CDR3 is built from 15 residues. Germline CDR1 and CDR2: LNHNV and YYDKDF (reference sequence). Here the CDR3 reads CATAGTPLRPYEQYF.

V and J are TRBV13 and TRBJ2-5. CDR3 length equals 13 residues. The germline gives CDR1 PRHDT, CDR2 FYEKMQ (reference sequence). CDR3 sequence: CASSLPAQETQYF.

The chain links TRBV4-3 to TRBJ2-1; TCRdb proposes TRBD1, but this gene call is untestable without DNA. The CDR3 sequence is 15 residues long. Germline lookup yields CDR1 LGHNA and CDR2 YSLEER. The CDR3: CASSLHPDGYNEQFF.

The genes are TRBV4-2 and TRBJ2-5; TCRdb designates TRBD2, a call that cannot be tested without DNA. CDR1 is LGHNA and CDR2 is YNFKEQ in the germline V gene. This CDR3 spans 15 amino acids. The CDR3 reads CASSQTSGGQETQYF.

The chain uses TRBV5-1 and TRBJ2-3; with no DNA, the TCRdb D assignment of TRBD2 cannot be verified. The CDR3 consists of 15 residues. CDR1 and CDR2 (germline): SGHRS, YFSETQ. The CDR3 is CASKPGTSGTDTQYF.

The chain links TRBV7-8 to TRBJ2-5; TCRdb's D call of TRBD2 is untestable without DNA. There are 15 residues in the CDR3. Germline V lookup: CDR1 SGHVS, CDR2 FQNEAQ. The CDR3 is CASSFERGGRETQYF.

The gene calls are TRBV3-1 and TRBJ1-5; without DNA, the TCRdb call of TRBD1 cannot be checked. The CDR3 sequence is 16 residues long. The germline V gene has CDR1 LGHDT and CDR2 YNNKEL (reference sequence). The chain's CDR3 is CASSQDPQGYNQPQHF. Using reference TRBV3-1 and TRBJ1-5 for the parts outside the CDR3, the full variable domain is DTAVSQTPKYLVTQMGNDKSIKCEQNLGHDTMYWYKQDSKKFLKIMFSYNNKELIINETVPNRFSPKSPDKAHLNLHINSLELGDSAVYFCASSQDPQGYNQPQHFGDGTRLSIL.

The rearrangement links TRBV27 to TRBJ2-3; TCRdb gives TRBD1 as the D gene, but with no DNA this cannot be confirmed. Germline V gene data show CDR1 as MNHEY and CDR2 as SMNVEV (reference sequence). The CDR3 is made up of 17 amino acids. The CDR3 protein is CASSSPTGIRDGNTQYF.

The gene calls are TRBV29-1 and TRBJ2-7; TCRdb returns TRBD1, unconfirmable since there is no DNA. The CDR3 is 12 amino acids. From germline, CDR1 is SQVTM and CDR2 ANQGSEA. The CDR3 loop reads CSVAGAPDEQYF.

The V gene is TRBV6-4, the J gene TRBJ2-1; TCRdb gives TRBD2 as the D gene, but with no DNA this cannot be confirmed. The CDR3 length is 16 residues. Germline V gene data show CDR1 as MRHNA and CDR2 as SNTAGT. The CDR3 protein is CASSDSASGSYNEQFF.

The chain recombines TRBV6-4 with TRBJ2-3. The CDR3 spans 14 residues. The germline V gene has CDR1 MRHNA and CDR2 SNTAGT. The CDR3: CASSESSGADTQYF.

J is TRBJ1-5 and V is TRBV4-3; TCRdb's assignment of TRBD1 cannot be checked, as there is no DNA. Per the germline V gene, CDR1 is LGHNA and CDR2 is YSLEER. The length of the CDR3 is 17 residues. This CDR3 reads CASSQDPQGYSNQPQHF.

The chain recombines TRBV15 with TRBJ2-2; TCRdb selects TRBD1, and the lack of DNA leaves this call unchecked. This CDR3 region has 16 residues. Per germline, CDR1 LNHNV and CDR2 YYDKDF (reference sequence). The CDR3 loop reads CATSGTGTTNTGELFF.

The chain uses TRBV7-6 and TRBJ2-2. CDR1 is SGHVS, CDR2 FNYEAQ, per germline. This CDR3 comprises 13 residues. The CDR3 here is CASSFGNTGELFF.